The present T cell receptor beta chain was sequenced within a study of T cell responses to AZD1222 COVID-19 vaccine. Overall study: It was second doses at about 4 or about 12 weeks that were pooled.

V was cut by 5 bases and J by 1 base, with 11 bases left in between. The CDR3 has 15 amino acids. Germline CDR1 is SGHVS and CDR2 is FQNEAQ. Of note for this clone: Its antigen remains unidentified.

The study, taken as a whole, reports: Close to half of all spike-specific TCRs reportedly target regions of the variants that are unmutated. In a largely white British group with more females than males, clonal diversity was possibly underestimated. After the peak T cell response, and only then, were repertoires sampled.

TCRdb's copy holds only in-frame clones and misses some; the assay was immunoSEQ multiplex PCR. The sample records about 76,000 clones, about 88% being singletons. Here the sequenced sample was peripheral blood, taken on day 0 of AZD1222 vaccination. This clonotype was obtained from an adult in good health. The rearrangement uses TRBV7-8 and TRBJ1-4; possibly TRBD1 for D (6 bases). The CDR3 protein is CASSLGGLTNEKLFF. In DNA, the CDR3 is TGTGCCAGCAGCCTCGGGGGGCTAACTAATGAAAAACTGTTTTTT.